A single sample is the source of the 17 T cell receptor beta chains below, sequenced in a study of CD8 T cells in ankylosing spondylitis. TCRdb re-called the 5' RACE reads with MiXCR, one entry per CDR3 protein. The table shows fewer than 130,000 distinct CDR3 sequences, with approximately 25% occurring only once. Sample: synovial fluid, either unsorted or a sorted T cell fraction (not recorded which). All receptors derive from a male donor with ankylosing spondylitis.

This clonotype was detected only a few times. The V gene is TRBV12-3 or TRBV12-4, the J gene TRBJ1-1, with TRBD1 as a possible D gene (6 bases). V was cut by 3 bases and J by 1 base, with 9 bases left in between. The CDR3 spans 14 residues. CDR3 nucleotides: TGTGCCAGCAGTTTTAGGGGGAAGAACACTGAAGCTTTCTTT. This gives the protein CASSFRGKNTEAFF.

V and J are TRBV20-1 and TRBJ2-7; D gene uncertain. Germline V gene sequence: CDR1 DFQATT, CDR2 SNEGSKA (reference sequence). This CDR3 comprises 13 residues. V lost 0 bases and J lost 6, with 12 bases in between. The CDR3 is CSARDPRGSEQYF. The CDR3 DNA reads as TGCAGTGCTAGAGACCCCAGAGGATCCGAGCAGTACTTC.

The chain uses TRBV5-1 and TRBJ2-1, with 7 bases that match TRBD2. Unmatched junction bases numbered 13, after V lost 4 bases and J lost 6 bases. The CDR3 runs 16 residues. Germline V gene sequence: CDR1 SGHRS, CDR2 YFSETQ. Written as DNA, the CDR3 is TGCGCCAGCAGCGAAACCCCCCGGGGAGGGGTCAATGAGCAGTTCTTC. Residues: CASSETPRGGVNEQFF. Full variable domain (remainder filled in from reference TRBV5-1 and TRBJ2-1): KAGVTQTPRYLIKTRGQQVTLSCSPISGHRSVSWYQQTPGQGLQFLFEYFSETQRNKGNFPGRFSGRQFSNSRSEMNVSTLELGDSALYLCASSETPRGGVNEQFFGPGTRLTVL.

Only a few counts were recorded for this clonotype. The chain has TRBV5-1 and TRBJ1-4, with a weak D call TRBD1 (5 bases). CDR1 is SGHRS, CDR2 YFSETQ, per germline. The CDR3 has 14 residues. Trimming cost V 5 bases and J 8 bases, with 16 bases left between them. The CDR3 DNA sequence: TGCGCCAGCAGGCCCGGGACGGGATTCGAAAAACTGTTTTTT. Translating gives CASRPGTGFEKLFF.

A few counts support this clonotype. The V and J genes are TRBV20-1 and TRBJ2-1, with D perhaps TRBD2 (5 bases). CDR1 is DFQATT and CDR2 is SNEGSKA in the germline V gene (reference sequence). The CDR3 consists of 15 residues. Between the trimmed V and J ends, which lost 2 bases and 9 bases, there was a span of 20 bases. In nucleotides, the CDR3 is TGCAGTGCTAGACCCGGGATGAGGGTGGTTTCTGAGCAGTTCTTC. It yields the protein CSARPGMRVVSEQFF.

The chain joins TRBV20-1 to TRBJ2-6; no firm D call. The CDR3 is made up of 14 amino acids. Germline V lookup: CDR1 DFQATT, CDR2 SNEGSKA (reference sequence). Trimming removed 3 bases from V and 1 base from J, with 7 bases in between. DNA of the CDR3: TGCAGTGCTAGGTCTATTTCTGGGGCCAACGTCCTGACTTTC. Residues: CSARSISGANVLTF.

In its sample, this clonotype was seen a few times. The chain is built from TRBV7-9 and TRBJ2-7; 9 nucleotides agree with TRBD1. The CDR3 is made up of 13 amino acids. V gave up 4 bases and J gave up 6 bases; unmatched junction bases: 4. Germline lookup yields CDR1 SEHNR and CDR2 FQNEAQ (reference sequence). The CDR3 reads CASSSGTGFEQYF. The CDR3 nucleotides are TGTGCCAGCAGCTCCGGGACAGGGTTCGAGCAGTACTTC.

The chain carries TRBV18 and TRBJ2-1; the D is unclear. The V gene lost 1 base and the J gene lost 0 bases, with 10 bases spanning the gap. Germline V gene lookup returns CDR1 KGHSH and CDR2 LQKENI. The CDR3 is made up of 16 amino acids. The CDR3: CASSPLLGSSYNEQFF. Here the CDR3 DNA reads TGTGCCAGCTCACCACTCCTCGGTAGCTCCTACAATGAGCAGTTCTTC.

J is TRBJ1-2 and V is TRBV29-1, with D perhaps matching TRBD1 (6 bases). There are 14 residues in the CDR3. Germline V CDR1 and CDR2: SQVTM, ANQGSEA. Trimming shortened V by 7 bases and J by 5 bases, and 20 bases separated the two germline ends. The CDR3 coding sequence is TGCAGCGGGGGGGGCTCAATAGGAGTGTATGGCTACACCTTC. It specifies CSGGGSIGVYGYTF. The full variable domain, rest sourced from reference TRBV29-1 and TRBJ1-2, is SAVISQKPSRDICQRGTSLTIQCQVDSQVTMMFWYRQQPGQSLTLIATANQGSEATYESGFVIDKFPISRPNLTFSTLTVSNMSPEDSSIYLCSGGGSIGVYGYTFGSGTRLTVV.

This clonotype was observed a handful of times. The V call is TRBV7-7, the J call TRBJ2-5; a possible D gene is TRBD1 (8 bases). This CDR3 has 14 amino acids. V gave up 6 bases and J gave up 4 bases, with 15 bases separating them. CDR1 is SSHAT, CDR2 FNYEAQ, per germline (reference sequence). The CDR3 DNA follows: TGTGCCAGCAGTTTGGACAGGGAGGGAGAGACCCAGTACTTC. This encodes CASSLDREGETQYF.

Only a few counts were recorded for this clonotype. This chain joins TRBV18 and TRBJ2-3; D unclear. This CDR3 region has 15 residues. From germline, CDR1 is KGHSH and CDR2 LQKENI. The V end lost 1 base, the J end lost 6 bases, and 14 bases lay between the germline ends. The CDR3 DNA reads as TGTGCCAGCTCACCACTCTGGGCCCCCACGGATACGCAGTATTTT. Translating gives CASSPLWAPTDTQYF. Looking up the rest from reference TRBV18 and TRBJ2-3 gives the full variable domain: NAGVMQNPRHLVRRRGQEARLRCSPMKGHSHVYWYRQLPEEGLKFMVYLQKENIIDESGMPKERFSAEFPKEGPSILRIQQVVRGDSAAYFCASSPLWAPTDTQYFGPGTRLTVL.

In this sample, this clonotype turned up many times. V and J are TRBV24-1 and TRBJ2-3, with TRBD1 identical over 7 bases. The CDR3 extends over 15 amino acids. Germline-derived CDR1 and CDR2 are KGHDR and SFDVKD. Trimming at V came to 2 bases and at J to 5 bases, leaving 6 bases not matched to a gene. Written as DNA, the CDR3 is TGTGCCACCAGTGATTGGACAGGACTGCGAGATACGCAGTATTTT. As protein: CATSDWTGLRDTQYF.

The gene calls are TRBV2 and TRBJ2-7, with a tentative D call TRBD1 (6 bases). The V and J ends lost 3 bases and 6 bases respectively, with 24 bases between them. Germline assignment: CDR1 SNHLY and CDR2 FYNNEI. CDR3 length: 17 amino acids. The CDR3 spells CASSEGRLGGRGSEQYV. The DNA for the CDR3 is TGTGCCAGCAGTGAGGGGCGACTTGGGGGCCGCGGTAGCGAGCAGTACGTC.

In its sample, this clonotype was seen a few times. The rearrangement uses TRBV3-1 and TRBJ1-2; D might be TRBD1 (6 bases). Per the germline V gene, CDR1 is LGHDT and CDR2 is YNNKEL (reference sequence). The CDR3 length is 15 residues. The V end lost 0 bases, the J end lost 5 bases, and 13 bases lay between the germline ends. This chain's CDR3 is CASSQDLGTSYGYTF. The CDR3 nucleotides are TGTGCCAGCAGCCAAGATCTCGGGACATCTTATGGCTACACCTTC.

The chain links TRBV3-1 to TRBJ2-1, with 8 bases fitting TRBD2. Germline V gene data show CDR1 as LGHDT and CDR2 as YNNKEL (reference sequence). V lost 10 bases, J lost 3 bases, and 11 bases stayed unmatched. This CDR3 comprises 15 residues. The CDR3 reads CATTLSGTVYNEQFF. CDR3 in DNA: TGTGCCACTACCCTTAGCGGGACCGTCTACAATGAGCAGTTCTTC.

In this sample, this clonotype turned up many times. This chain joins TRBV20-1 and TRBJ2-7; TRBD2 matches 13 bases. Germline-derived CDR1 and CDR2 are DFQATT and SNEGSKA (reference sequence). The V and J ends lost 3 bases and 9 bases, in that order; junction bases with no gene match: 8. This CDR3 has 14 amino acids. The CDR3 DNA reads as TGCAGTGCTAGGGAGACTAGCGGGAGGACGTGGCAGTACTTC. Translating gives CSARETSGRTWQYF.

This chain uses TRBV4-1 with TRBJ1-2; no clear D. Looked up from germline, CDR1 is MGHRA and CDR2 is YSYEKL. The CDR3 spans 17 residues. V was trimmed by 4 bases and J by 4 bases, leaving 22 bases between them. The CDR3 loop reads CASSRRLDGERSYGYTF. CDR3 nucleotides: TGCGCCAGCAGCCGCCGACTGGACGGAGAACGTAGCTATGGCTACACCTTC.